This TCR beta chain was captured in a study of shared clonotypes between healthy human individuals. Those who donated were healthy HIV-negative adults, with no recent acute infections or vaccinations reported. The donors were all Caucasian adults (living in Nashville, Tennessee). PBMC DNA, left unsorted, was sequenced on ten immunoSEQ deep assay plates. TCRdb's copy holds only in-frame clones and misses some; the assay was immunoSEQ multiplex PCR. The top ten clones hold more than 9.5% of a sample with some 490,000 clones, 65% to 85% of them seen once. The sample consisted of PBMCs. The sequence was obtained from a woman in her thirties or forties in good health. Some clones in this sample may be carry-over from other donors' samples.

The CDR3 sequence is CASSEATSTDTQYF. Written as DNA, the CDR3 is TGTGCCTCCTCCGAGGCTACGAGCACAGATACGCAGTATTTT. The gene calls are TRBV19 and TRBJ2-3; D is undetermined. The germline CDR1 and CDR2 sequences are LNHDA and SQIVND (reference sequence). This CDR3 is built from 14 residues. The V end was cut by 11 bases, the J end by 0 bases, with 15 bases between.